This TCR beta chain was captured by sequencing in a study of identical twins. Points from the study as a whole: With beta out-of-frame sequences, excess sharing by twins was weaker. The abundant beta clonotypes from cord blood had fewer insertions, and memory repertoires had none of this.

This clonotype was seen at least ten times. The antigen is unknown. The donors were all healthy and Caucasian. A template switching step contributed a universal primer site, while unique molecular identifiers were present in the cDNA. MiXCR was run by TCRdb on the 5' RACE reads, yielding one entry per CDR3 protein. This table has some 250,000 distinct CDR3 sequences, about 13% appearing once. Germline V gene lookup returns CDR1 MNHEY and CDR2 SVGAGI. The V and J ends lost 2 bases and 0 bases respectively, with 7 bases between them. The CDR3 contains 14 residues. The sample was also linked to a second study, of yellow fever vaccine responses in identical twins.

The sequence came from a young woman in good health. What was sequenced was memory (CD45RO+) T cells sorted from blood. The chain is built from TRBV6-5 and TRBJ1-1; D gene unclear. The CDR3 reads CASSYGQMNTEAFF. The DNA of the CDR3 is TGTGCCAGCAGTTACGGGCAGATGAACACTGAAGCTTTCTTT.